This T cell receptor (beta chain) comes out of a study of blood T cells in healthy people across ages. A second PCR, run for about 7 to 11 cycles, used a sample-barcoded 5' primer plus a J-beta primer mix. Sequencing recovered at least 2.5 million CDR3-containing paired-end reads from each sample. MiXCR, run by TCRdb on the 5' RACE reads, gives a single entry per CDR3 protein. The sample yields 1.5 million to 1.8 million distinct CDR3 sequences, 42% seen once. Peripheral blood, about 10 milliliters per donor, was collected. Extracted total RNA amounted to at least 6 micrograms for each sample. The CDR3 sequence is 15 residues long. The germline gives CDR1 SQVTM, CDR2 ANQGSEA. Trimming stripped 4 bases from V and 2 bases from J, with 17 bases between.

The source is a woman aged 18-29 years in good health. Sequencing input: blood. J is TRBJ1-1 and V is TRBV29-1, with a possible D match to TRBD1 (5 bases). In DNA, the CDR3 is TGCAGCGTTGTTTTGGACACCCATATAAACACTGAAGCTTTCTTT. Residues: CSVVLDTHINTEAFF.